The clone carrying this T cell receptor beta chain was seen many times. No antigen is known for it. Repertoires were generated with immunoSEQ multiplex PCR, while TCRdb's copy carries only in-frame clones and drops some. Here the sample spans roughly 1 million clones, roughly 70% being singletons. Germline V gives CDR1 DFQATT, CDR2 SNEGSKA (reference sequence). Trimming took off 5 bases at V and 8 bases at J, with 10 bases between the two ends. The CDR3 is 11 amino acids. The data were obtained in a study of shared clonotypes between healthy human individuals. Study outcomes and limitations: Researchers sampled only blood; tissue repertoires likely differ. Clonotype sharing among donors likely depends on sequencing depth. Sorted-subset samples were not fully sequenced, rarefaction indicated.

The sample consisted of memory CD4+ T cells sorted from blood. Subset of the sample: CD45RA-negative fraction. The genes are TRBV20-1 and TRBJ2-1; D unclear. The sequence was obtained from a man younger than 30 in good health. The CDR3 region has the DNA TGCAGTGCTGCCGATGCGTATGAGCAGTTCTTC. This encodes CSAADAYEQFF.